Sequencing of this T cell receptor (beta chain) was carried out in a study of beta chain features in type 1 diabetes (dated by TCRdb to between 2017 and 2018). Background on the whole study: Mean age, gender distribution, total cell number and subset yield were not different between patients and healthy donors. Across all samples, almost 110 million sorted cells were examined, and cell number per subset correlated strongly with RNA yield. The study compared the TCRB repertoires of sorted circulating CD4+ T cell subsets in recently diagnosed type 1 diabetes patients with those in matched healthy donors. Naive and central memory subsets were obtained from all 28 donors, but regulatory and stem cell-like memory subsets were isolated from only 8 patients and roughly 8 healthy donors. General study outcomes and caveats: Because small numbers of individuals were included in the HLA sub-analyses, any influence of HLA type on TCRB rearrangement was left unresolved. Type 1 diabetes patients showed a moderate but significant shortening of TCRB CDR3 length in all four CD4+ subsets. The naive, central memory and regulatory TCRB repertoires appeared to resemble one another more closely among patients than among healthy donors. Because cDNA rather than genomic DNA was sequenced, highly expressing activated cells could have been over-represented, although no difference in activation and CD3 levels was found between groups. At VDJ recombination sites, patients with type 1 diabetes made fewer insertions and deleted more nucleotides, a pattern implying thymic rearrangement abnormalities. PCR may preferentially amplify shorter templates, but because patient and control samples were amplified and corrected together, any resulting skew would affect both groups equally.

A single peripheral blood draw of about 116 mL on average was collected from each donor into heparinised tubes. A BD FACSAria II was used to sort naive, central memory, regulatory and stem cell-like memory CD4+ T cells with a panel that included CD45RO, CCR7, CD25, CD127, CD95 and CD27. A purity above 95% was achieved for all sorted populations. PBMCs were separated immediately by Lymphoprep density gradient centrifugation and were stained directly, without being cultured. So that batch effects would be minimized, each experiment stained and sorted samples in pairs, pairing one healthy donor with one patient. The entire amount of isolated RNA was reverse transcribed using the High Capacity cDNA Reverse Transcription Kit, so the sequenced TCRB transcripts were expressed ones. Deep immunoSEQ sequencing was performed on naive, central memory and regulatory T cell samples, with an average of about 3.57 million total reads per sample. After sorted cells were lysed in RLT buffer, RNA was extracted with DNase-treated RNeasy Micro or Mini kits, with the choice depending on cell number. To prevent cross-contamination, every cell subset was processed on its own, while patient and healthy donor samples were processed together. The immunoSEQ multiplex PCR was used to amplify TCRB sequences from cDNA, generating 87-bp fragments that spanned the CDR3 region. Sequencing of the amplicons was done on the Illumina HiSeq platform. In the original analysis: PCR bias was corrected computationally using synthetic template baselines, and reads within Hamming distance 2 were collapsed, with unmergeable singletons discarded. Reads were aligned to IMGT to assign V, D and J genes, CDR3 length, and insertions or deletions at six rearrangement sites. Clonotype counts were normalized to sorted cell number within each subset before computing true diversity and Gini coefficients with the tcR R package. The overlap coefficient, calculated on TCRB nucleotide sequences, was used to measure repertoire sharing. The table was pulled from immuneACCESS by TCRdb, which kept in-frame rearrangements only. Such tables lose some clones; where checked, under half of the loss comes from unresolved V genes, and the rest has no known cause. That table furnishes V, J and clone size, whereas the DNA furnished D and trimming. This sample gives 300,000 to 350,000 clones in total; approximately 9.7% of them show up just once. The top ten constitute 0.9% to 1.1% of the sample.

This clone occurred a few times. The antigen this receptor binds is unknown. Per-nucleotide qualities are absent, and no much larger clonotype sits a single base away. The CDR3 numbers 14 residues from cysteine through phenylalanine. CDR3 DNA only is kept here, 42 bases in frame from base 1. The germline V gene sets CDR1 to SGHRS and CDR2 to YFSETQ. The V and J ends are trimmed by 5 bases and 2 bases, leaving 10 bases between them. Input material: central memory CD4+ T cells from blood. This clonotype was obtained from a man aged 30 to 39 with type 1 diabetes. The V and J segments used are TRBV5-1 and TRBJ2-2, with the D assignment possibly TRBD1 or TRBD2, given 6 matching bases for each. The CDR3 is CASRWGANTGELFF. The nucleotides read TGCGCCAGCAGATGGGGGGCCAACACCGGGGAGCTGTTTTTT.